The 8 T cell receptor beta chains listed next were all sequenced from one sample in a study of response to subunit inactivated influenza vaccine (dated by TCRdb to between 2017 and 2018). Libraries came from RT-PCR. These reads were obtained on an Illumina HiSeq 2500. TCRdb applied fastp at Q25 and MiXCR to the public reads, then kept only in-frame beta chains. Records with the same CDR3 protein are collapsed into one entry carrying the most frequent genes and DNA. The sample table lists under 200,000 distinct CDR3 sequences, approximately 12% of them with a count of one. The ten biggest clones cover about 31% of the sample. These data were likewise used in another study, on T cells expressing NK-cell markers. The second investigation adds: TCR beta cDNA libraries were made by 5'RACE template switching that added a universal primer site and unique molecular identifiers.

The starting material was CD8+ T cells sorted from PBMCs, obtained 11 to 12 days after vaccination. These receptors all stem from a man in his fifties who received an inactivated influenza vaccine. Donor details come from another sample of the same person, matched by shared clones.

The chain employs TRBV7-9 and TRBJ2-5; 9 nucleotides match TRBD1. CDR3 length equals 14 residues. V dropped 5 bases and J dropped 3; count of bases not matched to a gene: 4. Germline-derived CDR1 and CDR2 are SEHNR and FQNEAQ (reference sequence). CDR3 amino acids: CASSARTGEETQYF. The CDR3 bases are TGTGCCAGCAGCGCCCGGACAGGGGAAGAGACCCAGTACTTC.

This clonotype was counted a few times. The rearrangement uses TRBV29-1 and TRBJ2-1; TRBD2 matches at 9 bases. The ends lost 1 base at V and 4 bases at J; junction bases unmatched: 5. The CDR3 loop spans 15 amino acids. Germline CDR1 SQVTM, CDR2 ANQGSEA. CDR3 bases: TGCAGCGTTGAAGCCGGCGGGAGGGTATACAATGAGCAGTTCTTC. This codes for CSVEAGGRVYNEQFF.

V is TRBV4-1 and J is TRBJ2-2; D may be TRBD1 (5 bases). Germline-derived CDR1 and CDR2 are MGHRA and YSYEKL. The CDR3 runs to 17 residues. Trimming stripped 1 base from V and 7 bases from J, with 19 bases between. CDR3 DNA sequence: TGCGCCAGCAGCCAAGGGGTCATACAGGCCCGCGTCGGGGAGCTGTTTTTT. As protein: CASSQGVIQARVGELFF.

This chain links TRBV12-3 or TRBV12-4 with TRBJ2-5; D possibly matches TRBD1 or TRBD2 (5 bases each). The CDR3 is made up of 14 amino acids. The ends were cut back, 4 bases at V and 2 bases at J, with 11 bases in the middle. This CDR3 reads CASSSDGAQETQYF. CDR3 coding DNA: TGTGCCAGCAGTTCAGACGGGGCGCAAGAGACCCAGTACTTC.

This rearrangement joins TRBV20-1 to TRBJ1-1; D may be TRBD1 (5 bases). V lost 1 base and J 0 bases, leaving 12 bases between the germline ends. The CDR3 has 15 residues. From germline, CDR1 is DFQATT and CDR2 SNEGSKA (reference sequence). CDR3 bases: TGCAGTGCTAGAGCCACTTGGGGGGTGAACACTGAAGCTTTCTTT. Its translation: CSARATWGVNTEAFF.

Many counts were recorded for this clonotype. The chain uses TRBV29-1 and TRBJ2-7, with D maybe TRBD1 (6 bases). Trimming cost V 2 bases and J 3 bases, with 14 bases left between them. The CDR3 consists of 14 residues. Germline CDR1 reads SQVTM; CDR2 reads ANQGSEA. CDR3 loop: CSVETGQKYYEQYF. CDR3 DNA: TGCAGCGTTGAAACAGGGCAAAAATACTACGAGCAGTACTTC.

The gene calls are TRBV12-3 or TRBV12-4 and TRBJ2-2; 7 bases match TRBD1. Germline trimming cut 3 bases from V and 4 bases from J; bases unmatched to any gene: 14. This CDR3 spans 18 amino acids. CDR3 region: CASSFRFLGDRRTGELFF. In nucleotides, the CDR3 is TGTGCCAGCAGTTTCCGTTTTTTGGGGGACAGACGCACCGGGGAGCTGTTTTTT.

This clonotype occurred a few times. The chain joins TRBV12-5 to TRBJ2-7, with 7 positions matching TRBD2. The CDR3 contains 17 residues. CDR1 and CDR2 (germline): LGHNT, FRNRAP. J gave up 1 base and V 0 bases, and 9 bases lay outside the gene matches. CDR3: CASGLVVTSESSYEQYF. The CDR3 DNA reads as TGTGCTAGTGGTTTGGTAGTAACTAGCGAGTCTTCCTACGAGCAGTACTTC. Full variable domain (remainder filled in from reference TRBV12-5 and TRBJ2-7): DARVTQTPRHKVTEMGQEVTMRCQPILGHNTVFWYRQTMMQGLELLAYFRNRAPLDDSGMPKDRFSAEMPDATLATLKIQPSEPRDSAVYFCASGLVVTSESSYEQYFGPGTRLTVT.